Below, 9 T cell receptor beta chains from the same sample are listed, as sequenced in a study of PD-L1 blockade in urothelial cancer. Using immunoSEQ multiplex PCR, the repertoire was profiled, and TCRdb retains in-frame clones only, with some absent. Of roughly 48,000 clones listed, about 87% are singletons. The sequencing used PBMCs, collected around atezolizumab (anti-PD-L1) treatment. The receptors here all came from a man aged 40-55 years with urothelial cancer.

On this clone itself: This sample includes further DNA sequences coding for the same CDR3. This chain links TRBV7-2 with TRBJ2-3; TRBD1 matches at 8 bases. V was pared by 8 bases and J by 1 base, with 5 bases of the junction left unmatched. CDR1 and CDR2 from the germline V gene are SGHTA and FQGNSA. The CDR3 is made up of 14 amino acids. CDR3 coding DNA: TGTGCCAGCTCTCTGACAGGGGGCACAGATACGCAGTATTTT. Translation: CASSLTGGTDTQYF. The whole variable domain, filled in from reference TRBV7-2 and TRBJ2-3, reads GAGVSQSPSNKVTEKGKDVELRCDPISGHTALYWYRQSLGQGLEFLIYFQGNSAPDKSGLPSDRFSAERTGGSVSTLTIQRTQQEDSAVYLCASSLTGGTDTQYFGPGTRLTVL.

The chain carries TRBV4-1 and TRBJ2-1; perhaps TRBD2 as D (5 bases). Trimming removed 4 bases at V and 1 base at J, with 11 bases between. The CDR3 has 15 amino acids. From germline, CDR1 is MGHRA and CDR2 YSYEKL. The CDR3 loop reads CASSLVGLSYNEQFF. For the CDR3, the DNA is TGCGCCAGCAGCCTTGTTGGACTGTCCTACAATGAGCAGTTCTTC.

The CDR3 DNA is TGTGCCAGCAGCAGTGGGCAGTTTCCCCTCGAGCAGTACTTC. Its translation is CASSSGQFPLEQYF. The chain combines TRBV2 with TRBJ2-7; D is uncertain. V lost 6 bases and J 6 bases, leaving 18 bases between the germline ends. The CDR3 is 14 residues long. From germline, CDR1 is SNHLY and CDR2 FYNNEI.

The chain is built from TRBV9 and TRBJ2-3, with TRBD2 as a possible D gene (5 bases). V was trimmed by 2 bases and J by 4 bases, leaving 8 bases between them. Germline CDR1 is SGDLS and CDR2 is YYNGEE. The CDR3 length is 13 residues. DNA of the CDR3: TGTGCCAGCAGCGTTGGGGAGCCAGATACGCAGTATTTT. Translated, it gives CASSVGEPDTQYF. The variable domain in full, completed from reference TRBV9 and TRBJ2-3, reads DSGVTQTPKHLITATGQRVTLRCSPRSGDLSVYWYQQSLDQGLQFLIQYYNGEERAKGNILERFSAQQFPDLHSELNLSSLELGDSALYFCASSVGEPDTQYFGPGTRLTVL.

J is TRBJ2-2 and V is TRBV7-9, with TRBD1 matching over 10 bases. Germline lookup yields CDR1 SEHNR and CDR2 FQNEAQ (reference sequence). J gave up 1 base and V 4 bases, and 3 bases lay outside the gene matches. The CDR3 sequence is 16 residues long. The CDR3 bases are TGTGCCAGCAGCTCCGGGACAGGGGTGAACACCGGGGAGCTGTTTTTT. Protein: CASSSGTGVNTGELFF.

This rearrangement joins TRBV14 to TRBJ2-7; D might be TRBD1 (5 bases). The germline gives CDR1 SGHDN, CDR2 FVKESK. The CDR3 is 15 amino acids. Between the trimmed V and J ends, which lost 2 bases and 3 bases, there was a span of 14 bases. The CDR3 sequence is CASSQRPRAGYEQYF. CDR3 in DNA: TGTGCCAGCAGCCAAAGGCCCAGGGCAGGCTACGAGCAGTACTTC. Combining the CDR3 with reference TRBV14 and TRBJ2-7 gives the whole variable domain EAGVTQFPSHSVIEKGQTVTLRCDPISGHDNLYWYRRVMGKEIKFLLHFVKESKQDESGMPNNRFLAERTGGTYSTLKVQPAELEDSGVYFCASSQRPRAGYEQYFGPGTRLTVT.

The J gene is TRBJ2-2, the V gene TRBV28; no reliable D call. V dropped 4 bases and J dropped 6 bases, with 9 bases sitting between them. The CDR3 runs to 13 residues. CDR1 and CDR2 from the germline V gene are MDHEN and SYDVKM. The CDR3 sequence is CASSSPTPGELFF. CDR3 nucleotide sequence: TGTGCCAGCAGTTCCCCGACACCCGGGGAGCTGTTTTTT.

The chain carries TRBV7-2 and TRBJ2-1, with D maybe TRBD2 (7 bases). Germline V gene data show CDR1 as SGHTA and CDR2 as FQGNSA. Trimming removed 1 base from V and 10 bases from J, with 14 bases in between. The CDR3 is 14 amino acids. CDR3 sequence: CASSLVSGEGEQFF. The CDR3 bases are TGTGCCAGCAGCTTAGTTTCAGGGGAGGGAGAGCAGTTCTTC.

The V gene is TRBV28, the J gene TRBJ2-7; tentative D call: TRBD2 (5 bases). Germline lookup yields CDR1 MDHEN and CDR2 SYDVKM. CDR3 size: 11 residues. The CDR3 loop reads CALRGSYEQYF. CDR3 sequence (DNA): TGTGCTCTAAGAGGGAGCTACGAGCAGTACTTC.